Following are 10 T cell receptor beta chains from one sample sequenced in a study of cytomegalovirus exposure and HLA in healthy donors. The PCR made use of 60 Vbeta and 13 Jbeta primers. TCRdb's copy holds only in-frame clones and misses some; the assay was immunoSEQ multiplex PCR. The sample contains some 120,000 clones, over 70% of which appear only once. The specimen sequenced was PBMCs. Receptors were obtained from a woman in her forties in good health and CMV-seropositive.

V usage is TRBV6-5 and J usage is TRBJ2-6; possibly TRBD2 for D (5 bases). The CDR3 length is 15 residues. Per the germline V gene, CDR1 is MNHEY and CDR2 is SVGAGI. Deletions cut 1 base from V and 4 bases from J, with 8 bases between. The CDR3 sequence is CASSYFRGGANVLTF. CDR3 coding DNA: TGTGCCAGCAGTTACTTCCGAGGGGGGGCCAACGTCCTGACTTTC.

The V and J genes are TRBV7-2 and TRBJ1-1; D gene uncertain. V shed 1 base and J shed 5 bases, with 11 bases lying between them. The germline V gene has CDR1 SGHTA and CDR2 FQGNSA. The CDR3 is 14 residues long. The CDR3 loop is CASSLEAGWTEAFF. DNA of the CDR3: TGTGCCAGCAGCTTAGAGGCCGGGTGGACTGAAGCTTTCTTT.

The V gene is TRBV5-6, the J gene TRBJ1-3, with TRBD1 matching over 8 bases. Germline assignment: CDR1 SGHDT and CDR2 YYEEEE. The CDR3 contains 16 residues. V lost 7 bases and J lost 3; bases outside the gene matches: 12. CDR3 loop: CASAPGQGVGGNTIYF. The CDR3 DNA follows: TGTGCCAGCGCACCCGGACAGGGCGTCGGTGGAAACACCATATATTTT.

The chain links TRBV9 to TRBJ1-1; D is perhaps TRBD1 (5 bases). CDR1 is SGDLS, CDR2 YYNGEE, per germline. Between the trimmed V and J ends, which lost 4 bases and 0 bases, there was a span of 13 bases. The CDR3 loop spans 15 amino acids. The CDR3: CASSHGWTLNTEAFF. In nucleotides, the CDR3 is TGTGCCAGCAGCCACGGGTGGACACTGAACACTGAAGCTTTCTTT.

This clone showed up just a few times. The chain uses TRBV28 and TRBJ2-2; 7 bases match TRBD1. CDR1 is MDHEN and CDR2 is SYDVKM in the germline V gene. The CDR3 runs 16 residues. The junction had 11 bases not matched to a gene; V was cut back by 9 bases and J by 1 base. Here the CDR3 reads CASDTLRTGNTGELFF. CDR3 nucleotides: TGTGCCAGTGATACCCTCAGGACAGGGAACACCGGGGAGCTGTTTTTT.

The chain carries TRBV19 and TRBJ1-4; no firm D call. The CDR3 covers 15 residues. Trimming left V 5 bases short and J 0 bases short, with 10 bases between. Germline V gene sequence: CDR1 LNHDA, CDR2 SQIVND (reference sequence). Here the CDR3 DNA reads TGTGCCAGTAGTTCTCCCTCTACAACTAATGAAAAACTGTTTTTT. Amino acids: CASSSPSTTNEKLFF.

This clone has more than one count but fewer than ten. J is TRBJ2-1 and V is TRBV2; TRBD2 matches 10 bases. The CDR3 length is 16 residues. V was pared by 3 bases and J by 1 base, with 3 bases of the junction left unmatched. Germline V lookup: CDR1 SNHLY, CDR2 FYNNEI. The CDR3 coding sequence is TGTGCCAGCAGTGAGTGGACTAGCGGATCCTACAATGAGCAGTTCTTC. The encoded protein is CASSEWTSGSYNEQFF.

This clone appeared once. The V and J genes are TRBV2 and TRBJ1-2, with TRBD1 as a possible D gene (6 bases). Trimming took off 6 bases at V and 12 bases at J, with 26 bases between the two ends. Germline assignment: CDR1 SNHLY and CDR2 FYNNEI. The CDR3 spans 15 residues. As DNA, the CDR3 is TGTGCCAGCAGCGCCTTCAACCAACAGGGCTTAATGGACACCTTC. This gives the protein CASSAFNQQGLMDTF.

The chain has TRBV4-3 and TRBJ1-1; D is unresolved. Germline values: CDR1 LGHNA, CDR2 YSLEER. The CDR3 runs 16 residues. V lost 0 bases and J 1 base, leaving 12 bases between the germline ends. The CDR3 protein is CASSQDRIGGNTEAFF. The CDR3 DNA follows: TGCGCCAGCAGCCAAGATCGAATCGGCGGGAACACTGAAGCTTTCTTT.

The genes are TRBV28 and TRBJ2-7; D is undetermined. Germline V gives CDR1 MDHEN, CDR2 SYDVKM. This CDR3 is 12 amino acids long. V was cut by 6 bases and J by 4 bases, with 10 bases left in between. The DNA of the CDR3 is TGTGCCAGCAGCAAAACTTCGTACGAGCAGTACTTC. This translates into CASSKTSYEQYF.